The rows below give T cell receptor beta chains drawn from one sample of a study of blood T cell repertoires in COVID-19. Some clones are missing from TCRdb's copy, which holds only in-frame ones; the method was immunoSEQ multiplex PCR. The table includes under 300,000 clones, about nine tenths detected once. Material: PBMCs or T cells enriched from blood (not recorded which). Receptor source: a woman aged 60-70 years who had recovered from COVID-19. Both conserved end residues are part of each CDR3. The D gene is left open where the match is weak. The listing skips clone size in some rows; elsewhere it reads once, few, many or a size class.

abundance: NA
d_gene: NA
len: 16
j_gene: TRBJ1-2
v_gene: TRBV7-8
CDR3aa: CASSLGGRGPGYGYTF

abundance: once
d_gene: NA
len: 15
j_gene: TRBJ2-1
v_gene: TRBV19
CDR3aa: CASNSPGRMYNEQFF

abundance: NA
d_gene: NA
len: 14
j_gene: TRBJ2-5
v_gene: TRBV19
CDR3aa: CASSLTVTQETQYF

abundance: NA
d_gene: NA
len: 14
j_gene: TRBJ2-3
v_gene: TRBV19
CDR3aa: CASGFLFERDTQYF

abundance: NA
d_gene: NA
len: 13
j_gene: TRBJ1-6
v_gene: TRBV29-1
CDR3aa: CSVGGRVGSPLHF

abundance: few
d_gene: NA
len: 13
j_gene: TRBJ1-5
v_gene: TRBV19
CDR3aa: CAKTGMSNQPQHF

abundance: NA
d_gene: TRBD1
len: 16
j_gene: TRBJ1-2
v_gene: TRBV11-2
CDR3aa: CASSDGQVGVHYGYTF

abundance: NA
d_gene: NA
len: 13
j_gene: TRBJ1-5
v_gene: TRBV28
CDR3aa: CASSWFISQPQHF

abundance: NA
d_gene: NA
len: 13
j_gene: TRBJ1-1
v_gene: TRBV30
CDR3aa: CAWSPQTFTEAFF

abundance: few
d_gene: NA
len: 15
j_gene: TRBJ2-2
v_gene: TRBV9
CDR3aa: CASSVGDSYTGELFF

abundance: NA
d_gene: NA
len: 14
j_gene: TRBJ1-5
v_gene: TRBV10-2
CDR3aa: CASSPNRIRVSQHF

abundance: NA
d_gene: NA
len: 13
j_gene: TRBJ1-1
v_gene: TRBV2
CDR3aa: CASSERRNTEAFF

abundance: NA
d_gene: NA
len: 13
j_gene: TRBJ1-1
v_gene: TRBV4-2
CDR3aa: CASSNGRDTEAFF

abundance: once
d_gene: TRBD2
len: 18
j_gene: TRBJ2-1
v_gene: TRBV9
CDR3aa: CASSPSGRAGSSYNEQFF

abundance: once
d_gene: NA
len: 13
j_gene: TRBJ2-7
v_gene: TRBV5-1
CDR3aa: CASSWGETYEQYF

abundance: NA
d_gene: TRBD2
len: 17
j_gene: TRBJ2-2
v_gene: TRBV19
CDR3aa: CASSIRLAGMLPGELFF

abundance: NA
d_gene: NA
len: 11
j_gene: TRBJ2-7
v_gene: TRBV30
CDR3aa: CAWTRLAEQYF

abundance: NA
d_gene: NA
len: 12
j_gene: TRBJ1-4
v_gene: TRBV7-3
CDR3aa: CASDTPNEKLFF

abundance: NA
d_gene: TRBD2
len: 18
j_gene: TRBJ2-2
v_gene: TRBV18
CDR3aa: CASSPRGGSTANTGELFF

abundance: NA
d_gene: NA
len: 12
j_gene: TRBJ1-6
v_gene: TRBV7-6
CDR3aa: CASSPYGSPLHF

abundance: once
d_gene: TRBD1
len: 16
j_gene: TRBJ2-1
v_gene: TRBV3-1/TRBV3-2
CDR3aa: CASSRGQGISYNEQFF

abundance: NA
d_gene: NA
len: 15
j_gene: TRBJ1-2
v_gene: TRBV5-5
CDR3aa: CASSFQPQGSYGYTF

abundance: NA
d_gene: TRBD2
len: 13
j_gene: TRBJ2-1
v_gene: TRBV3-1/TRBV3-2
CDR3aa: CASSPSGSSEQFF

abundance: NA
d_gene: NA
len: 14
j_gene: TRBJ1-6
v_gene: TRBV9
CDR3aa: CASSAYDRETPLHF

abundance: NA
d_gene: NA
len: 14
j_gene: TRBJ1-5
v_gene: TRBV27
CDR3aa: CASSPAGTGQPQHF

abundance: NA
d_gene: NA
len: 14
j_gene: TRBJ1-1
v_gene: TRBV5-4
CDR3aa: CASSRGGGDTEAFF

abundance: NA
d_gene: TRBD2
len: 15
j_gene: TRBJ2-7
v_gene: TRBV11-2
CDR3aa: CASSVITSGVYEQYF

abundance: NA
d_gene: NA
len: 16
j_gene: TRBJ2-6
v_gene: TRBV28
CDR3aa: CASRRGRHSGANVLTF

abundance: once
d_gene: NA
len: 14
j_gene: TRBJ1-6
v_gene: TRBV6-6
CDR3aa: CASSRREDNSPLHF

abundance: once
d_gene: TRBD1
len: 15
j_gene: TRBJ2-1
v_gene: TRBV9
CDR3aa: CASSYDRGPSNEQFF

abundance: NA
d_gene: TRBD2
len: 19
j_gene: TRBJ2-3
v_gene: TRBV19
CDR3aa: CASTISGGTLAVSPDTQYF

abundance: NA
d_gene: NA
len: 15
j_gene: TRBJ1-6
v_gene: TRBV5-5
CDR3aa: CASSFGSSYNSPLHF

abundance: NA
d_gene: TRBD2
len: 13
j_gene: TRBJ2-5
v_gene: TRBV15
CDR3aa: CATSGGGSETQYF

abundance: NA
d_gene: NA
len: 12
j_gene: TRBJ1-5
v_gene: TRBV12-3/TRBV12-4
CDR3aa: CASSFHRQPQHF

abundance: NA
d_gene: TRBD2
len: 15
j_gene: TRBJ2-1
v_gene: TRBV6-5
CDR3aa: CASRPPGGHYNEQFF

abundance: NA
d_gene: TRBD2
len: 14
j_gene: TRBJ2-7
v_gene: TRBV11-3
CDR3aa: CASSLGGRAEEQYF

abundance: NA
d_gene: NA
len: 11
j_gene: TRBJ1-1
v_gene: TRBV12-3/TRBV12-4
CDR3aa: CASWGDTEAFF

abundance: NA
d_gene: TRBD2
len: 15
j_gene: TRBJ2-3
v_gene: TRBV4-1
CDR3aa: CASTNLAGGTDTQYF

abundance: NA
d_gene: NA
len: 16
j_gene: TRBJ1-1
v_gene: TRBV7-9
CDR3aa: CASSSVSRDLNTEAFF

abundance: NA
d_gene: NA
len: 12
j_gene: TRBJ2-3
v_gene: TRBV6-5
CDR3aa: CATRKTTDTQYF

abundance: NA
d_gene: TRBD1
len: 16
j_gene: TRBJ1-6
v_gene: TRBV5-6
CDR3aa: CASSSRGDSFNSPLHF

abundance: NA
d_gene: NA
len: 15
j_gene: TRBJ2-3
v_gene: TRBV11-1
CDR3aa: CASSFNPSSTDTQYF

abundance: NA
d_gene: NA
len: 12
j_gene: TRBJ2-1
v_gene: TRBV7-3
CDR3aa: CASSPPSNEQFF

abundance: NA
d_gene: NA
len: 14
j_gene: TRBJ1-5
v_gene: TRBV3-1/TRBV3-2
CDR3aa: CASSQGQGNQPQHF

abundance: NA
d_gene: TRBD2
len: 17
j_gene: TRBJ2-1
v_gene: TRBV30
CDR3aa: CAWSRTSGGFRRNEQFF

abundance: once
d_gene: NA
len: 13
j_gene: TRBJ2-3
v_gene: TRBV13
CDR3aa: CASSPRGTDTQYF

abundance: NA
d_gene: NA
len: 15
j_gene: TRBJ1-1
v_gene: TRBV5-1
CDR3aa: CASSLQGTMNTEAFF

abundance: NA
d_gene: TRBD1
len: 17
j_gene: TRBJ2-5
v_gene: TRBV5-1
CDR3aa: CASSLVPGQGASETQYF

abundance: NA
d_gene: NA
len: 13
j_gene: TRBJ2-3
v_gene: TRBV5-1
CDR3aa: CASSFGFTDTQYF

abundance: NA
d_gene: TRBD1
len: 14
j_gene: TRBJ1-2
v_gene: TRBV2
CDR3aa: CASTKEGTGYGYTF